Below, 13 T cell receptor beta chains from the same sample are listed, as sequenced in a study of T cells after posttransplantation cyclophosphamide. Using immunoSEQ multiplex PCR, the repertoire was profiled, and TCRdb retains in-frame clones only, with some absent. The sample gives around 6,700 clones, none seen only once, and the top ten clones hold roughly 5.2%. A marrow graft followed busulfan-fludarabine conditioning, with cyclophosphamide on days +3 and +4. The input for sequencing was PBMCs, taken after an allogeneic stem cell transplant with post-transplant cyclophosphamide. These receptor sequences come from a male patient aged 30 to 40 who received an allogeneic stem cell transplant from an unrelated donor, was CMV-positive, and had acute and chronic GVHD. The T cells may come from the graft donor.

This clone showed up many times. The J gene is TRBJ1-2, the V gene TRBV5-1; 8 bases match TRBD1. The germline V gene has CDR1 SGHRS and CDR2 YFSETQ. V shed 2 bases and J 1 base; nucleotides not matched to a gene: 7. This CDR3 contains 16 residues. The DNA for the CDR3 is TGCGCCAGCAGCTTCCAGGGACAGGATAGTAACTATGGCTACACCTTC. This gives the protein CASSFQGQDSNYGYTF.

This clone was seen ten or more times. The chain links TRBV9 to TRBJ2-1; D is perhaps TRBD2 (5 bases). This CDR3 has 15 residues. Trimming took 0 bases from V and 0 from J, leaving 7 bases between them. The germline V gene has CDR1 SGDLS and CDR2 YYNGEE. CDR3 residues: CASSVERVSYNEQFF. DNA of the CDR3: TGTGCCAGCAGCGTAGAGAGGGTCTCCTACAATGAGCAGTTCTTC.

This clone was observed a handful of times. This clone may be a read error of a much larger clone one base away. CDR3 amino acids: CASSGAPRGQDYEQYF. For the CDR3, the DNA is TGCGCCAGCAGCGGTGCTCCCCGGGGACAGGACTACGAGCAGTACTTC. The rearrangement joins TRBV4-1 to TRBJ2-5, with TRBD1 identical over 8 bases. The J call could be wrong; TRBJ2-7 is a better fit for the DNA end. CDR1 is MGHRA and CDR2 is YSYEKL in the germline V gene. The CDR3 extends over 16 amino acids.

There are a few counts of this clone. The chain is built from TRBV9 and TRBJ2-1, with TRBD2 identical over 9 bases. Germline CDR1 is SGDLS and CDR2 is YYNGEE. The ends lost 4 bases at V and 7 bases at J; junction bases unmatched: 12. CDR3 length: 16 amino acids. The CDR3 here is CASSRSLAGDRNEQFF. The CDR3 DNA is TGTGCCAGCAGCCGTAGCTTAGCGGGAGACAGGAATGAGCAGTTCTTC.

This clone has at least ten counts. The chain links TRBV28 to TRBJ2-5; tentative D call: TRBD1 (5 bases). V was pared by 7 bases and J by 2 bases, with 20 bases between. This CDR3 region has 16 residues. Germline CDR1 MDHEN, CDR2 SYDVKM. The CDR3 is CASTNPSGRVQETQYF. The DNA for the CDR3 is TGTGCCAGCACCAATCCCTCAGGGCGAGTACAAGAGACCCAGTACTTC.

This clone was seen more than once but under ten times. This rearrangement joins TRBV5-1 to TRBJ2-3, with 9 positions matching TRBD1. The V gene's germline CDR1 is SGHRS and CDR2 YFSETQ. The CDR3 consists of 14 residues. V shed 3 bases, J shed 2 bases, and the junction held 1 base outside the gene matches. The chain's CDR3 is CASSYRGPTDTQYF. CDR3 coding DNA: TGCGCCAGCAGCTACAGGGGGCCCACAGATACGCAGTATTTT.

This clone was seen many times. V and J are TRBV10-3 and TRBJ2-3, with 9 bases identical to TRBD2. The V gene's germline CDR1 is ENHRY and CDR2 SYGVKD. The CDR3 is 13 residues long. V was pared by 8 bases and J by 5 bases, with 5 bases of the junction left unmatched. The CDR3 sequence: CAIEAGGGDTQYF. The CDR3 nucleotides are TGTGCCATCGAGGCGGGGGGGGGAGATACGCAGTATTTT.

This clone was counted many times. The rearrangement joins TRBV2 to TRBJ1-5; D remains ambiguous. CDR3 length: 14 residues. Trimming cost V 2 bases and J 2 bases, with 7 bases left between them. The germline CDR1 and CDR2 sequences are SNHLY and FYNNEI. Here the CDR3 reads CASSEWHRNQPQHF. CDR3 DNA: TGTGCCAGCAGTGAATGGCACCGCAATCAGCCCCAGCATTTT.

This clone was seen a handful of times. This CDR3 is CASRYKSGLAGVSYNEQFF. For the CDR3, the DNA is TGTGCCAGCAGATACAAGAGTGGGCTAGCGGGGGTTTCCTACAATGAGCAGTTCTTC. This sequence joins TRBV7-2 and TRBJ2-1; 10 nucleotides agree with TRBD2. The CDR3 is 19 residues long. V lost 6 bases, J lost 1 base, and 15 bases stayed unmatched. Germline CDR1 SGHTA, CDR2 FQGNSA.

By sample share, this clone is medium-sized. The chain uses TRBV9 and TRBJ1-2; 9 bases fit TRBD1. Germline V gene lookup returns CDR1 SGDLS and CDR2 YYNGEE. This CDR3 spans 16 amino acids. J gave up 8 bases and V 0 bases, and 11 bases lay outside the gene matches. The chain's CDR3 is CASSVVGTGGLGGYTF. DNA of the CDR3: TGTGCCAGCAGCGTAGTGGGAACAGGGGGCTTGGGGGGCTACACCTTC.

This clone occurred many times. The chain joins TRBV7-3 to TRBJ2-5; 7 positions match TRBD1. This CDR3 is 14 amino acids long. The J segment lost 5 bases and the V segment lost 5 bases, leaving 8 bases of the junction unmatched. Germline V lookup: CDR1 SGHTA, CDR2 FQGTGA. The CDR3 sequence is CASSRRGQSETQYF. CDR3 nucleotides: TGTGCCAGCAGCCGACGGGGACAGTCGGAGACCCAGTACTTC.

This clone came up many times. The chain couples TRBV7-9 to TRBJ1-2, with TRBD1 matching over 9 bases. Germline CDR1 is SEHNR and CDR2 is FQNEAQ (reference sequence). The CDR3 loop spans 14 amino acids. V shed 3 bases, J shed 4 bases, and the junction held 3 bases outside the gene matches. The CDR3 region is CASSFGQGRYGYTF. The CDR3 DNA reads TGTGCCAGCAGCTTTGGACAGGGGCGCTATGGCTACACCTTC.

This clone was counted at least ten times. The rearrangement uses TRBV7-2 and TRBJ2-6; TRBD1 agrees at 8 bases. V trimming: 5 bases; J trimming: 2 bases; junction bases outside the gene matches: 11. Germline V gene lookup returns CDR1 SGHTA and CDR2 FQGNSA. The CDR3 is 18 amino acids. The CDR3: CASSPGQGAPTGANVLTF. CDR3 in DNA: TGTGCCAGCAGCCCCGGGCAGGGGGCTCCCACTGGGGCCAACGTCCTGACTTTC.